This TCR beta chain was identified during a study of T cell responses to AZD1222 COVID-19 vaccine. General study results and limits: Clonal diversity was possibly underestimated, and white British individuals and females predominated among donors.

A remark on this clone: Antigen unknown.

The V gene's germline CDR1 is SGHRS and CDR2 YFSETQ. V gave up 0 bases and J gave up 0 bases, with 10 bases separating them. The CDR3 has 16 residues. Using immunoSEQ multiplex PCR, the repertoire was profiled, and TCRdb retains in-frame clones only, with some absent. The data show around 160,000 clones, roughly nine tenths seen once. V is TRBV5-1 and J is TRBJ1-3; D call uncertain. Sequenced material: peripheral blood, taken 28 days after the second AZD1222 dose. The source is an adult who received the AZD1222 COVID-19 vaccine. CDR3 protein: CASSLAPQTSGNTIYF. CDR3 nucleotides: TGCGCCAGCAGCTTGGCGCCCCAGACCTCTGGAAACACCATATATTTT.